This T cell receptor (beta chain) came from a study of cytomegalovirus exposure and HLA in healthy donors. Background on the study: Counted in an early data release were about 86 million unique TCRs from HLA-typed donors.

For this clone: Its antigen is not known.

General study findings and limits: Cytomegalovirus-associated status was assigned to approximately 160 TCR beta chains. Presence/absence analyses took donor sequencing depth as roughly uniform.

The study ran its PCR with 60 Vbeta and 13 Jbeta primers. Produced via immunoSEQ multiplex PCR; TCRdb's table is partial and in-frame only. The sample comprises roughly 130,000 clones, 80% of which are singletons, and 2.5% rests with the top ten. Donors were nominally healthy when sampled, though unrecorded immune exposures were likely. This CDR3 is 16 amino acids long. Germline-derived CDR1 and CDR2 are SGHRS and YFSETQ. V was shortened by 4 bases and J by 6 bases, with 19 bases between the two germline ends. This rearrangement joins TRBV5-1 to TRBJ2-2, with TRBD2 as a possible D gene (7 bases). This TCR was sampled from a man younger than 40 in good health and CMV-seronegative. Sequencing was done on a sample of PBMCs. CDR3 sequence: CASSRDGGLGPGELFF. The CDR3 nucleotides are TGCGCCAGCAGCCGGGACGGGGGGCTGGGGCCCGGGGAGCTGTTTTTT.